This is a list of T cell receptor beta chains from one sample in a study of radiotherapy plus CTLA-4 blockade in lung cancer. The table came from immunoSEQ multiplex PCR; TCRdb's copy has only in-frame clones and leaves some out. The sample has about 80,000 clones, 60% to 85% seen once. The sequencing here drew on peripheral blood, taken from a patient treated with radiotherapy plus ipilimumab. The origin of the receptors is a human donor with non-small cell lung cancer whose response to radiotherapy plus ipilimumab could not be evaluated. Some clones in this sample may be carry-over from other donors' samples. Each CDR3 is given with its conserved first and last residue. Fields, in order: V gene, J gene, clone size, D gene, CDR3 protein, CDR3 DNA. A D gene is named only where the DNA matches it firmly. Clone size is stated in some rows and not others, as once, few, many or a class when expanded.

V: TRBV5-4
J: TRBJ2-7
size: -
D: -
CDR3: CASSLDQGRNEQYF
DNA: TGTGCCAGCAGCTTGGATCAGGGTCGAAACGAGCAGTACTTC

V: TRBV29-1
J: TRBJ2-3
size: -
D: -
CDR3: CSVESDSTDTQYF
DNA: TGCAGCGTTGAAAGTGATAGTACAGATACGCAGTATTTT

V: TRBV28
J: TRBJ2-5
size: -
D: -
CDR3: CASSFAGATETQYF
DNA: TGTGCCAGCAGTTTTGCGGGGGCGACCGAGACCCAGTACTTC

V: TRBV7-9
J: TRBJ2-7
size: many
D: TRBD1
CDR3: CASSLTGPYEQYF
DNA: TGTGCCAGCAGCTTGACAGGGCCCTACGAGCAGTACTTC

V: TRBV5-4
J: TRBJ2-7
size: -
D: TRBD1
CDR3: CASSLSGGQKYEQYF
DNA: TGTGCTAGCAGCCTATCAGGGGGCCAGAAGTACGAGCAGTACTTC

V: TRBV5-1
J: TRBJ1-5
size: -
D: -
CDR3: CASSELAGSNQPQHF
DNA: TGCGCCAGCAGCGAACTAGCGGGGAGCAATCAGCCCCAGCATTTT

V: TRBV5-1
J: TRBJ2-1
size: -
D: -
CDR3: CASSPSGNNEQLF
DNA: TGCGCCAGCAGCCCCTCAGGGAACAATGAGCAGCTCTTC

V: TRBV6-5
J: TRBJ2-1
size: -
D: TRBD1
CDR3: CASSYGDSSYNEQFF
DNA: TGTGCCAGCAGTTACGGGGACAGTTCCTACAATGAGCAGTTCTTC

V: TRBV7-2
J: TRBJ2-5
size: -
D: -
CDR3: CASSLGFGETQYF
DNA: TGTGCCAGCAGCTTAGGTTTCGGAGAGACCCAGTACTTC

V: TRBV5-6
J: TRBJ1-2
size: -
D: -
CDR3: CASSYQGNYGYTF
DNA: TGTGCCAGCAGCTACCAGGGTAACTATGGCTACACCTTC

V: TRBV9
J: TRBJ1-3
size: -
D: -
CDR3: CASSTAQGNSGNTIYF
DNA: TGTGCCAGCAGTACCGCGCAGGGAAACTCTGGAAACACCATATATTTT

V: TRBV27
J: TRBJ2-7
size: -
D: TRBD2
CDR3: CASRRSGALSYEQYF
DNA: TGTGCCAGCAGGCGCAGCGGGGCCTTATCCTACGAGCAGTACTTC

V: TRBV5-1
J: TRBJ1-6
size: few
D: -
CDR3: CASSLGGGSPLHF
DNA: TGCGCCAGCAGCTTGGGGGGGGGATCACCCCTCCACTTT